The clone carrying this T cell receptor (beta chain) was observed a handful of times. Germline and junction disagree at one end, which may indicate a read error. In TCRdb, the RACE reads were re-called with MiXCR into one record per CDR3 protein. Here the sample spans some 400,000 distinct CDR3 sequences, more than 4.5% being singletons. These data belong to a study of human T cells and chemical hapten exposure. Time point given: patch test 1, 2 weeks after DPC sensitization. The treatment here: therapeutic diphenylcyclopropenone sensitization with weekly scalp DPC. The CDR3 has 9 residues. Germline V lookup: CDR1 SGHDT, CDR2 YYEEEE.

The clonotype was recovered from a woman in her fifties or sixties with alopecia areata. Some clones in this sample may be carry-over from other donors' samples. The gene calls are TRBV5-6 and TRBJ2-1; unclear D gene. The sequencing here drew on whole blood, taken in connection with sensitization to the hapten diphenylcyclopropenone (DPC). CDR3 loop: CASSYLLIF. CDR3 nucleotide sequence: TGTGCCAGCAGCTATCTTTTAATCTTC.